The 23 T cell receptor beta chains given below trace back to one sample, sequenced in a study of human T cells and chemical hapten exposure. Time point denoted: patch test 1, 2 weeks after DPC sensitization. Treatment specified: therapeutic diphenylcyclopropenone sensitization with weekly scalp DPC. TCRdb recomputed calls from the RACE reads with MiXCR, one row per CDR3 protein. The sample includes about 110,000 distinct CDR3 sequences, roughly 11% of them seen just once. The source material was whole blood, sampled in connection with sensitization to the hapten diphenylcyclopropenone (DPC). The receptors shown here come from a woman between 40 and 50 years old with alopecia areata. Some clones in this sample may be carry-over from other donors' samples.

This clonotype was seen a handful of times. The chain recombines TRBV5-4 with TRBJ2-7, with D uncertain. Germline V gene data show CDR1 as SGHNT and CDR2 as YYREEE (reference sequence). Trimming removed 2 bases at V and 5 bases at J, with 11 bases between. The CDR3 is 13 amino acids. In DNA form, the CDR3 reads TGTGCCAGCAGCTTTAGGCTAGGAAACGAGCAGTACTTC. Amino acids: CASSFRLGNEQYF.

The CDR3 spells CASSPWIATGKETQYF. For the CDR3, the DNA is TGTGCCAGCAGCCCGTGGATAGCGACCGGCAAGGAGACCCAGTACTTC. The chain joins TRBV3-1 to TRBJ2-5, with D perhaps TRBD2 (5 bases). With 4 bases removed from V and 5 bases from J, the gap between germline ends came to 20 bases. There are 16 residues in the CDR3. Germline V CDR1 and CDR2: LGHDT, YNNKEL (reference sequence).

This clonotype came up many times. V usage is TRBV4-2 and J usage is TRBJ2-7, with D perhaps matching TRBD2 (5 bases). Germline V gives CDR1 LGHNA, CDR2 YNFKEQ. The CDR3 is made up of 15 amino acids. V lost 1 base and J 1 base, leaving 11 bases between the germline ends. The DNA for the CDR3 is TGTGCCAGCAGCCAAGTCGGGGTGGGGTCCTACGAGCAGTACTTC. The encoded protein is CASSQVGVGSYEQYF.

At least ten counts were recorded for this clonotype. This chain joins TRBV20-1 and TRBJ2-3, with 10 bases aligning to TRBD2. There are 16 residues in the CDR3. Germline CDR1 DFQATT, CDR2 SNEGSKA (reference sequence). J lost 4 bases, V lost 3 bases, and 10 bases had no gene match. The CDR3 sequence: CSASAASGRPADTQYF. The CDR3, as DNA: TGCAGTGCTAGTGCGGCTAGCGGGAGACCCGCAGATACGCAGTATTTT.

The V call is TRBV29-1, the J call TRBJ1-1; the D gene is possibly TRBD1 (6 bases). The V and J ends lost 4 bases and 0 bases respectively, with 15 bases between them. Germline values: CDR1 SQVTM, CDR2 ANQGSEA. This CDR3 region has 15 residues. Written as DNA, the CDR3 is TGCAGCGTTGGAACAGGGCGGAACATGAACACTGAAGCTTTCTTT. Encoded protein: CSVGTGRNMNTEAFF.

This sequence joins TRBV7-2 and TRBJ2-2, with D possibly being TRBD2 (6 bases). The CDR3 contains 17 residues. Germline loops: CDR1 SGHTA, CDR2 FQGNSA. V was clipped by 7 bases and J by 4 bases, with 22 bases between them. Here the CDR3 DNA reads TGTGCCAGCACCATAGGGCGGGAAGGCCCTACCACCGGGGAGCTGTTTTTT. Amino acid sequence: CASTIGREGPTTGELFF.

Only a few counts were recorded for this clonotype. The chain employs TRBV20-1 and TRBJ1-1; no definite D call. Trimming stripped 6 bases from V and 0 bases from J, with 11 bases between. CDR3 length equals 13 residues. Germline CDR1 is DFQATT and CDR2 is SNEGSKA (reference sequence). CDR3 sequence (DNA): TGCAGTGCCGCCTCTTCATTGAACACTGAAGCTTTCTTT. This sequence encodes CSAASSLNTEAFF.

The chain links TRBV4-1 to TRBJ2-1, with a weak D call TRBD2 (6 bases). V lost 3 bases, J lost 8 bases, and 14 bases lay in between. This CDR3 is 14 amino acids long. Germline CDR1 and CDR2: MGHRA and YSYEKL. The CDR3 here is CASSHMSSDHEQFF. The DNA for the CDR3 is TGCGCCAGCAGCCACATGTCTAGCGATCATGAGCAGTTCTTC.

A few counts support this clonotype. CDR3 residues: CASSSSRGGLHGYTF. DNA for the CDR3: TGTGCCAGCAGTTCGTCCCGAGGAGGACTTCATGGCTACACCTTC. The rearrangement uses TRBV6-5 and TRBJ1-2, with D unclear. V was trimmed by 4 bases and J by 6 bases, leaving 18 bases between them. This CDR3 has 15 amino acids. Looked up from germline, CDR1 is MNHEY and CDR2 is SVGAGI.

The chain links TRBV4-3 to TRBJ1-1; no firm D call. The CDR3 is 12 amino acids. Per the germline V gene, CDR1 is LGHNA and CDR2 is YSLEER. V gave up 1 base and J gave up 1 base, with 1 base separating them. In DNA form, the CDR3 reads TGCGCCAGCAGCCAAGGGAACACTGAAGCTTTCTTT. Translating it yields CASSQGNTEAFF.

A remark on this clonotype: One junction end disagrees with the germline gene, perhaps due to a read error. V is TRBV7-9 and J is TRBJ2-5; D is unresolved. Germline CDR1 reads SEHNR; CDR2 reads FQNEAQ (reference sequence). This CDR3 is built from 14 residues. The CDR3 protein is CASSLGTGQVTQYF. The CDR3, as DNA: TGTGCCAGCAGCTTAGGCACTGGGCAAGTGACCCAGTACTTC.

This clonotype was counted at least ten times. The V call is TRBV4-3, the J call TRBJ1-6; D gene uncertain. The germline V gene encodes CDR1 LGHNA and CDR2 YSLEER. Trimming took off 0 bases at V and 6 bases at J, with 9 bases between the two ends. The CDR3 sequence is 15 residues long. As DNA, the CDR3 is TGCGCCAGCAGCCAAGAACCGGAATTTAATTCACCCCTCCACTTT. Amino acid sequence: CASSQEPEFNSPLHF.

This clonotype was detected many times. This rearrangement joins TRBV9 to TRBJ1-6; no clear D gene. The CDR3 has 13 residues. CDR1 and CDR2 from the germline V gene are SGDLS and YYNGEE. V lost 3 bases and J 10 bases, leaving 11 bases between the germline ends. The CDR3 bases are TGTGCCAGCAGCGCCACACTAGGCTCACCCCTCCACTTT. It encodes CASSATLGSPLHF.

This clonotype was found many times. The J gene is TRBJ1-1, the V gene TRBV30; 8 bases align to TRBD1. The CDR3 is made up of 12 amino acids. V was pared by 2 bases and J by 8 bases, with 4 bases of the junction left unmatched. The germline V gene has CDR1 GTSNPN and CDR2 SVGIG (reference sequence). The DNA for the CDR3 is TGTGCCTGGAGTCCCGACAGGGGAGAAGCTTTCTTT. Translation gives CAWSPDRGEAFF. Combining the CDR3 with reference TRBV30 and TRBJ1-1 gives the whole variable domain SQTIHQWPATLVQPVGSPLSLECTVEGTSNPNLYWYRQAAGRGLQLLFYSVGIGQISSEVPQNLSASRPQDRQFILSSKKLLLSDSGFYLCAWSPDRGEAFFGQGTRLTVV.

The table lists this clonotype with a few counts. This chain links TRBV5-1 with TRBJ2-5; TRBD2 agrees at 8 bases. J gave up 4 bases and V 5 bases, and 10 bases lay outside the gene matches. Germline lookup yields CDR1 SGHRS and CDR2 YFSETQ. The CDR3 sequence is 15 residues long. CDR3 amino acids: CASSWSGGETETQYF. CDR3 sequence (DNA): TGCGCCAGCAGTTGGAGCGGGGGAGAGACAGAGACCCAGTACTTC.

This clonotype has at least ten counts. The V gene is TRBV20-1, the J gene TRBJ2-7; 7 bases line up with TRBD2. Germline V gene lookup returns CDR1 DFQATT and CDR2 SNEGSKA (reference sequence). The CDR3 is made up of 14 amino acids. After removal of 0 bases from V and 4 bases from J, the junction contained 6 bases not matched to a gene. The CDR3 here is CSARETLAVYEQYF. CDR3 in DNA: TGCAGTGCTAGAGAGACCCTAGCGGTTTACGAGCAGTACTTC.

The chain has TRBV6-6 and TRBJ1-6, with 10 bases aligning to TRBD1. V was clipped by 7 bases and J by 10 bases; unmatched bases: 13. The CDR3 is 16 residues long. Germline V CDR1 and CDR2: MNHNY, SVGAGI (reference sequence). The CDR3 reads CASTPWETGGGSPLHF. The CDR3 nucleotides are TGTGCCAGCACCCCTTGGGAGACAGGGGGCGGATCACCCCTCCACTTT.

This clonotype has more than one count but fewer than ten. The chain joins TRBV27 to TRBJ2-1; no firm D call. Germline assignment: CDR1 MNHEY and CDR2 SMNVEV (reference sequence). Trimming stripped 2 bases from V and 9 bases from J, with 5 bases between. CDR3 size: 11 residues. CDR3 nucleotides: TGTGCCAGCAGTTTAGGGATTGAGCAGTTCTTC. It encodes CASSLGIEQFF.

This clonotype was counted ten times or more. The rearrangement uses TRBV7-2 and TRBJ2-1, with D perhaps TRBD2 (7 bases). Germline V gives CDR1 SGHTA, CDR2 FQGNSA. This CDR3 is built from 18 residues. The V end was cut by 5 bases, the J end by 4 bases, with 24 bases between. The CDR3 sequence is CASSRNPGAAGLYNEQFF. CDR3 coding DNA: TGTGCCAGCAGCCGAAATCCGGGGGCAGCGGGATTGTACAATGAGCAGTTCTTC.

This clonotype was observed at least ten times. The chain links TRBV14 to TRBJ2-1; D uncertain. Germline V CDR1 and CDR2: SGHDN, FVKESK. V gave up 3 bases and J gave up 10 bases, with 10 bases separating them. The length of the CDR3 is 12 residues. CDR3 in DNA: TGTGCCAGCAGCCATCCCCCCCAGGAGCAGTTCTTC. Its translation is CASSHPPQEQFF.

The chain combines TRBV2 with TRBJ2-3; 9 bases are a match to TRBD1. Looked up from germline, CDR1 is SNHLY and CDR2 is FYNNEI. V was clipped by 11 bases and J by 1 base; unmatched bases: 4. The CDR3 consists of 13 residues. DNA for the CDR3: TGTGCCGAGAGACAGGGGGGCACAGATACGCAGTATTTT. It is translated as CAERQGGTDTQYF.

Note on this clonotype: Just one base apart from a much larger clone, this may be a read error. V gene TRBV20-1 combines with J gene TRBJ2-7; D gene uncertain. Trimming shortened V by 0 bases and J by 0 bases, and 12 bases separated the two germline ends. The V gene's germline CDR1 is DFQATT and CDR2 SNEGSKA (reference sequence). The CDR3 totals 15 residues. The CDR3 protein is CSARDLSRNSYEQYF. For the CDR3, the DNA is TGCAGTGCTAGAGATCTGTCCAGAAACTCCTACGAGCAGTACTTC.

This clonotype has a handful of counts. This sequence joins TRBV3-1 and TRBJ2-4, with unresolved D. The CDR3 spans 15 residues. Germline V gives CDR1 LGHDT, CDR2 YNNKEL (reference sequence). V lost 0 bases, J lost 3 bases, and 9 bases lay in between. CDR3 amino acids: CASSQEGGIKNIQYF. The CDR3 coding sequence is TGTGCCAGCAGCCAAGAGGGCGGAATCAAAAACATTCAGTACTTC.